Below are 30 T cell receptor beta chains sequenced from a single sample in a study of T-cell reconstitution after alpha-beta-depleted transplantation in children (dated by TCRdb to the mid-2010s). The sample's treatment or condition label, in plain terms: allogeneic hematopoietic cell transplantation with graft depleted of TCRalphabeta T cells and CD19 B cells. Libraries were built with PCR. Sequencing was performed on an Illumina HiSeq 2500. Molecular barcoding was employed in the preparation of TCR libraries, with unique molecular identifiers being used to normalize TCRbeta repertoire quantification. The public reads were reprocessed in TCRdb via fastp at Q25 and MiXCR, keeping in-frame beta chains. Rows are combined by CDR3 protein, so each entry shows the most common genes and DNA. The table for this sample lists hundreds of thousands of distinct CDR3 sequences; roughly 13% of them were counted only once. 0.75% to 0.85% of the sample lies in the top ten.

The specimen was PBMCs, collected before TCRalphabeta/CD19-depleted stem cell transplant. The receptor source for this set is a girl aged 2 to 10 with congenital amegakaryocytic thrombocytopenia, due to receive a stem cell transplant.

This clonotype was counted a single time. Being one base from a much bigger clone, this may be a read error. The chain is built from TRBV12-3 or TRBV12-4 and TRBJ2-7; TRBD1 is a possible D gene (5 bases). The CDR3 length is 16 residues. Here the CDR3 reads CASSLRVGVNSHEQYF. In DNA, the CDR3 is TGTGCCAGCAGTCTCCGTGTAGGGGTGAACTCCCACGAGCAGTACTTC.

This clonotype was counted a few times. The chain links TRBV9 to TRBJ1-1, with D unresolved. Deletions cut 0 bases from V and 2 bases from J, with 11 bases between. The length of the CDR3 is 15 residues. Germline V gene lookup returns CDR1 SGDLS and CDR2 YYNGEE. The CDR3 here is CASSVDQFLNTEAFF. As DNA, the CDR3 is TGTGCCAGCAGCGTAGATCAGTTTCTAAACACTGAAGCTTTCTTT.

This chain uses TRBV7-9 with TRBJ2-7; no reliable D call. This CDR3 spans 20 amino acids. CDR1 is SEHNR, CDR2 FQNEAQ, per germline (reference sequence). Trimming took off 5 bases at V and 3 bases at J, with 32 bases between the two ends. This CDR3 is CASSTPHTAQLGKIYYEQYF. The CDR3 DNA reads as TGTGCCAGCAGCACTCCCCACACGGCCCAACTTGGAAAAATCTACTACGAGCAGTACTTC.

This clonotype showed up many times. The chain links TRBV5-1 to TRBJ2-7; D is perhaps TRBD2 (5 bases). Germline CDR1 and CDR2: SGHRS and YFSETQ. The V gene lost 4 bases and the J gene lost 2 bases, with 10 bases spanning the gap. The CDR3 is made up of 13 amino acids. The CDR3 here is CASSRRGTYEQYF. CDR3 nucleotides: TGCGCCAGCAGCCGTCGAGGGACCTACGAGCAGTACTTC.

Many counts were recorded for this clonotype. V and J are TRBV5-1 and TRBJ1-5, with D perhaps TRBD1 (5 bases). V lost 4 bases, J lost 5 bases, and 16 bases lay in between. This CDR3 has 15 amino acids. Germline V gene data show CDR1 as SGHRS and CDR2 as YFSETQ. CDR3 amino acids: CASSLTPGLDQPQHF. DNA of the CDR3: TGCGCCAGCAGCCTGACCCCAGGGTTGGATCAGCCCCAGCATTTT.

The CDR3 is CASRPGSSYEQYF. CDR3 DNA: TGTGCCAGCAGGCCAGGTAGCTCCTACGAGCAGTACTTC. V usage is TRBV6-1 and J usage is TRBJ2-7, with D uncertain. The CDR3 totals 13 residues. Germline V gives CDR1 MNHNS, CDR2 SASEGT. Trimming stripped 6 bases from V and 0 bases from J, with 9 bases between.

This clonotype was observed a few times. The V and J genes are TRBV18 and TRBJ2-1; D is ambiguous. Trimming took 3 bases from V and 0 from J, leaving 3 bases between them. The length of the CDR3 is 13 residues. The V gene's germline CDR1 is KGHSH and CDR2 LQKENI. CDR3: CASSPLSYNEQFF. In DNA, the CDR3 is TGTGCCAGCTCACCCCTCTCCTACAATGAGCAGTTCTTC.

The chain has TRBV6-1 and TRBJ1-4; D unclear. V was clipped by 3 bases and J by 8 bases, with 13 bases between them. This CDR3 is built from 14 residues. Germline V gives CDR1 MNHNS, CDR2 SASEGT. The CDR3 region has the DNA TGTGCCAGCAGTGATGCCGCCCCGGGCGAAAAACTGTTTTTT. It encodes CASSDAAPGEKLFF.

The chain is built from TRBV7-6 and TRBJ2-5; 11 bases fit TRBD2. The CDR3 consists of 14 residues. Germline V lookup: CDR1 SGHVS, CDR2 FNYEAQ. V shed 4 bases and J 6 bases; nucleotides not matched to a gene: 4. The CDR3 DNA is TGTGCCAGCAGCTCACTAGCGGGAGTGCAGACCCAGTACTTC. It yields the protein CASSSLAGVQTQYF.

This clonotype appeared a few times. The V call is TRBV20-1, the J call TRBJ1-2; D unresolved. The CDR3 is made up of 12 amino acids. Trimming took 5 bases from V and 2 from J, leaving 9 bases between them. The germline gives CDR1 DFQATT, CDR2 SNEGSKA (reference sequence). The CDR3 bases are TGCAGTGCTTCCCGGCCCAACTATGGCTACACCTTC. Translating gives CSASRPNYGYTF.

This clonotype has at least ten counts. The chain combines TRBV12-3 or TRBV12-4 with TRBJ2-3, with D maybe TRBD1 (6 bases). V was clipped by 6 bases and J by 5 bases, with 18 bases between them. This CDR3 has 15 amino acids. The CDR3 is CASSTRDNGLDTQYF. The CDR3 bases are TGTGCCAGCAGCACCCGGGACAACGGACTAGATACGCAGTATTTT.

As to this clonotype: One end of the junction varies from germline; a read error may be responsible. V gene TRBV20-1 combines with J gene TRBJ2-3; maybe TRBD1 (6 bases). The germline gives CDR1 DFQATT, CDR2 SNEGSKA (reference sequence). The CDR3 runs 13 residues. The CDR3 sequence is CSAPGGGTHTQYF. CDR3 nucleotide sequence: TGCAGTGCCCCTGGTGGGGGCACACATACGCAGTATTTT.

This clonotype was picked up many times. This chain uses TRBV5-1 with TRBJ2-1; D perhaps matches TRBD2 (6 bases). CDR1 is SGHRS, CDR2 YFSETQ, per germline. The CDR3 runs 16 residues. V shed 0 bases and J shed 6 bases, with 16 bases lying between them. The CDR3 DNA follows: TGCGCCAGCAGCTTGGGGACTCTAGCGACATCCAATGAGCAGTTCTTC. Amino acid sequence: CASSLGTLATSNEQFF.

This clonotype showed up just a few times. CDR3 in DNA: TGTGCCAGCAGCTTAATGGCCGACTACGAGCAGTACTTC. Protein sequence: CASSLMADYEQYF. The J gene is TRBJ2-7, the V gene TRBV7-2; D gene ambiguous. The CDR3 extends over 13 amino acids. In germline, CDR1 is SGHTA, CDR2 FQGNSA. Trimming pared 2 bases from V and 3 bases from J, leaving 8 bases between.

The rearrangement uses TRBV6-1 and TRBJ2-4; weak D call: TRBD2 (5 bases). V was clipped by 5 bases and J by 8 bases, with 19 bases between them. In germline, CDR1 is MNHNS, CDR2 SASEGT. This CDR3 is built from 15 residues. CDR3 loop: CASSQPLASGYIQYF. In DNA, the CDR3 is TGTGCCAGCAGTCAACCGCTAGCATCCGGTTACATTCAGTACTTC.

This clonotype was counted many times. The chain employs TRBV7-8 and TRBJ2-1; 10 nucleotides line up with TRBD2. V lost 0 bases to trimming and J lost 3 bases; unmatched junction nucleotides: 5. CDR1 is SGHVS, CDR2 FQNEAQ, per germline. The length of the CDR3 is 17 residues. The CDR3 sequence is CASSLAQEREGYNEQFF. The CDR3 DNA sequence: TGTGCCAGCAGCTTAGCTCAGGAGCGGGAGGGCTACAATGAGCAGTTCTTC.

This clonotype occurred many times. The J gene is TRBJ2-7, the V gene TRBV2; D remains unclear. The CDR3 extends over 14 amino acids. Trimming removed 2 bases at V and 1 base at J, with 9 bases between. Germline V gene lookup returns CDR1 SNHLY and CDR2 FYNNEI. The CDR3: CASSEPRISYEQYF. CDR3 in DNA: TGTGCCAGCAGTGAACCCCGCATATCCTACGAGCAGTACTTC.

This clonotype was recorded a few times. The rearrangement links TRBV20-1 to TRBJ2-5; D possibly uses TRBD1 or TRBD2 (6 bases each). CDR3 length: 13 amino acids. V was trimmed by 6 bases and J by 7 bases, leaving 18 bases between them. The germline gives CDR1 DFQATT, CDR2 SNEGSKA (reference sequence). The CDR3 region has the DNA TGCAGTGCCGCGGGAAGGGGGTTTGGGACCCAGTACTTC. Its protein is CSAAGRGFGTQYF.

As for this clonotype: It may be a read error: a sequence one base away is much more abundant. V and J are TRBV6-1 and TRBJ2-5; no firm D call. The CDR3 has 12 residues. CDR1 is MNHNS and CDR2 is SASEGT in the germline V gene. The CDR3: CSSMLVLETQYF. In DNA, the CDR3 is TGTTCCAGCATGCTGGTTTTGGAGACCCAGTACTTC.

V gene TRBV20-1 combines with J gene TRBJ2-1; D may be TRBD1 (5 bases). CDR1 and CDR2 from the germline V gene are DFQATT and SNEGSKA (reference sequence). The CDR3 runs 14 residues. Trimming removed 2 bases at V and 4 bases at J, with 12 bases between. CDR3 amino acids: CSARSLDRYNEQFF. The CDR3 bases are TGCAGTGCTAGATCTTTAGACAGATACAATGAGCAGTTCTTC.

This clonotype was counted many times. The V call is TRBV24-1, the J call TRBJ2-1, with D perhaps matching TRBD2 (7 bases). The V end lost 9 bases, the J end lost 7 bases, and 15 bases lay between the germline ends. The CDR3 runs to 13 residues. Germline V gene data show CDR1 as KGHDR and CDR2 as SFDVKD. As DNA, the CDR3 is TGTGCCACCGCGGGGGCGGGGAGAAATGAGCAGTTCTTC. Protein product: CATAGAGRNEQFF.

This clonotype was counted many times. This chain links TRBV20-1 with TRBJ2-3, with 11 bases that match TRBD2. The CDR3 is 15 residues long. Germline V lookup: CDR1 DFQATT, CDR2 SNEGSKA (reference sequence). The V segment lost 6 bases and the J segment 0 bases; nucleotides outside the gene matches: 5. Here the CDR3 DNA reads TGCAGTGCGGAGGGACTAGCGGAAAGCACAGATACGCAGTATTTT. Translating gives CSAEGLAESTDTQYF.

This clonotype was recorded at least ten times. CDR3 in amino acids: CASSLVAGGDTQYF. The CDR3 nucleotides are TGCGCCAGCAGCTTGGTAGCAGGCGGGGATACGCAGTATTTT. The chain links TRBV5-1 to TRBJ2-3, with D perhaps TRBD2 (5 bases). V lost 0 bases, J lost 6 bases, and 11 bases lay in between. This CDR3 comprises 14 residues. CDR1 and CDR2 (germline): SGHRS, YFSETQ.

This clonotype was counted many times. The rearrangement links TRBV27 to TRBJ2-7; TRBD1 matches 8 bases. With V trimmed by 3 bases and J by 2 bases, 9 bases remained unmatched. The germline V gene has CDR1 MNHEY and CDR2 SMNVEV (reference sequence). The CDR3 has 16 amino acids. CDR3 bases: TGTGCCAGCAGTTTTTCCTCGTTGACAGGGGCCTACGAGCAGTACTTC. This sequence encodes CASSFSSLTGAYEQYF.

This clonotype was found many times. The chain has TRBV12-3 or TRBV12-4 and TRBJ2-1, with D tentatively TRBD2 (5 bases). The CDR3 extends over 13 amino acids. V was pared by 7 bases and J by 3 bases, with 10 bases between. CDR3 sequence: CASTHGNYNEQFF. The CDR3, as DNA: TGTGCCAGCACCCACGGGAACTACAATGAGCAGTTCTTC.

This clonotype was seen more than once but under ten times. The CDR3 reads CASSAHGTSSTDTQYF. CDR3 in DNA: TGTGCCAGCAGTGCCCATGGGACTTCCTCCACAGATACGCAGTATTTT. The J gene is TRBJ2-3, the V gene TRBV25-1; weak D call: TRBD2 (6 bases). Per the germline V gene, CDR1 is MGHDK and CDR2 is SYGVNS. Trimming left V 4 bases short and J 2 bases short, with 16 bases between. The CDR3 length is 16 residues. Combining the CDR3 with reference TRBV25-1 and TRBJ2-3 gives the whole variable domain EADIYQTPRYLVIGTGKKITLECSQTMGHDKMYWYQQDPGMELHLIHYSYGVNSTEKGDLSSESTVSRIRTEHFPLTLESARPSHTSQYLCASSAHGTSSTDTQYFGPGTRLTVL.

The chain has TRBV20-1 and TRBJ2-1, with a tentative D call TRBD2 (5 bases). V lost 2 bases and J lost 0, with 20 bases in between. This CDR3 is 18 amino acids long. Germline CDR1 reads DFQATT; CDR2 reads SNEGSKA (reference sequence). CDR3 sequence reads: CSARLGRRGRSSYNEQFF. The CDR3, as DNA: TGCAGTGCTAGATTAGGGCGGCGCGGGCGTAGCTCCTACAATGAGCAGTTCTTC.

DNA of the CDR3: TGTGCCACCCAAAAGTGGGGGCCCCATGAGCAGTTCTTC. This codes for CATQKWGPHEQFF. This rearrangement joins TRBV2 to TRBJ2-1; D possibly corresponds to TRBD1 (6 bases). The CDR3 is 13 amino acids. Germline CDR1 and CDR2: SNHLY and FYNNEI. Trimming stripped 10 bases from V and 8 bases from J, with 18 bases between.

This clonotype was detected a few times. The V call is TRBV5-5, the J call TRBJ2-7; 7 nucleotides line up with TRBD1. V gave up 4 bases and J gave up 2 bases; unmatched junction bases: 9. The germline V gene has CDR1 SGHKS and CDR2 YYEKEE (reference sequence). There are 15 residues in the CDR3. This CDR3 is CASSLKQGFPYEQYF. The CDR3 bases are TGTGCCAGCAGCCTGAAACAGGGGTTCCCCTACGAGCAGTACTTC.

To note about this clonotype: Sequence at one end of the junction differs from germline and may be a read error. The chain combines TRBV12-3 or TRBV12-4 with TRBJ2-1, with D perhaps matching TRBD2 (5 bases). The CDR3 runs 19 residues. The CDR3, as DNA: TGTGCCTGCAGTTCTACCTTCGACGGAAGAGGGCATACCTACAATGAGCAGTTCTTC. As protein: CACSSTFDGRGHTYNEQFF.